This T cell receptor (beta chain) derives from a study of T cell repertoires in cytomegalovirus infection. Study background: Public TCR beta signatures indicated both CMV infection and matching HLA type.

In TCRdb, the reads were re-called with MiXCR into one record per CDR3 protein. The sample yields roughly 720,000 distinct CDR3 sequences, less than 40% seen once. The ends lost 4 bases at V and 10 bases at J; junction bases unmatched: 9. The CDR3 is 15 residues long. Germline V gene sequence: CDR1 SGHVS, CDR2 FNYEAQ. Comment on this clonotype: Just one base apart from a much larger clone, this may be a read error.

This TCR was sampled from a human donor in good health (CMV status not recorded). Some clones in this sample may be carry-over from other donors' samples. This chain uses TRBV7-6 with TRBJ2-1; TRBD2 agrees at 11 bases. The specimen sequenced was PBMCs. The CDR3 DNA is TGTGCCAGCAGCTCCGGGACTAGCGGCAATACGGAGCAGTTCTTC. This sequence encodes CASSSGTSGNTEQFF.